A selection of T cell receptor beta chains follows, all from one sample in a study of blood T cell repertoires in COVID-19. Generated by immunoSEQ multiplex PCR, the TCRdb table keeps only in-frame clones and is missing some. The table records some 240,000 clones, more than 70% of them present only once. The sample comprised peripheral blood. Receptors were obtained from a human donor in a cohort sampled during active COVID-19. Each CDR3 is given with its conserved first and last residue. The order of the fields is V gene, clone size, CDR3 protein. Clone size, where shown, is once, few, many, or a class for clones that have expanded.

v_call: TRBV7-2
clone_size: .
cdr3_aa: CASSLRRLYEQYF

v_call: TRBV7-2
clone_size: .
cdr3_aa: CASSSRLLDRGIYEQYF

v_call: TRBV4-3
clone_size: .
cdr3_aa: CASSQAGTGGVKLFF

v_call: TRBV6-6
clone_size: .
cdr3_aa: CASSPNTEAFF

v_call: TRBV4-2
clone_size: .
cdr3_aa: CASSQARDLQGNQPQHF

v_call: TRBV3-1/TRBV3-2
clone_size: .
cdr3_aa: CASRPDTITDNEQFF

v_call: TRBV18
clone_size: .
cdr3_aa: CASSPRQGSEKLFF

v_call: TRBV3-1/TRBV3-2
clone_size: few
cdr3_aa: CASSQDDRSEAFF

v_call: TRBV6-2/TRBV6-3
clone_size: few
cdr3_aa: CASSYSGYGSADTQYF

v_call: TRBV5-4
clone_size: once
cdr3_aa: CASSQDRARADTQYF

v_call: TRBV21-1
clone_size: .
cdr3_aa: CASSNRARETQYF

v_call: TRBV3-1/TRBV3-2
clone_size: .
cdr3_aa: CASSQERASGNTGELFF

v_call: TRBV10-3
clone_size: .
cdr3_aa: CAISESIGGYNQPQHF

v_call: TRBV28
clone_size: .
cdr3_aa: CASSPPGGANTGELFF

v_call: TRBV28
clone_size: once
cdr3_aa: CASSLVQGANYGYTF

v_call: TRBV3-1/TRBV3-2
clone_size: .
cdr3_aa: CASSQDRGQGAANEKLFF

v_call: TRBV3-1/TRBV3-2
clone_size: .
cdr3_aa: CASSQVLLAGVSNTGELFF

v_call: TRBV6-5
clone_size: .
cdr3_aa: CASSYGQGAETQYF

v_call: TRBV6-2/TRBV6-3
clone_size: .
cdr3_aa: CASSYPRELMNTEAFF

v_call: TRBV5-1
clone_size: .
cdr3_aa: CASSFSGQGMTEAFF

v_call: TRBV2
clone_size: .
cdr3_aa: CASSPPNRENTEAFF

v_call: TRBV4-1
clone_size: .
cdr3_aa: CASSGVGRTYNSPLHF

v_call: TRBV7-9
clone_size: few
cdr3_aa: CASSDTGRRDTEAFF

v_call: TRBV6-6
clone_size: .
cdr3_aa: CASSRRQDSYEQYF

v_call: TRBV5-1
clone_size: few
cdr3_aa: CASSFHMTGRRYQGTQYF

v_call: TRBV5-1
clone_size: many
cdr3_aa: CASSLTGGSETQYF

v_call: TRBV28
clone_size: .
cdr3_aa: CASSGGSYEQYF

v_call: TRBV11-3
clone_size: .
cdr3_aa: CASSLGQGSTDTQYF

v_call: TRBV5-5
clone_size: few
cdr3_aa: CASSFNHRDRVKWSGELFF